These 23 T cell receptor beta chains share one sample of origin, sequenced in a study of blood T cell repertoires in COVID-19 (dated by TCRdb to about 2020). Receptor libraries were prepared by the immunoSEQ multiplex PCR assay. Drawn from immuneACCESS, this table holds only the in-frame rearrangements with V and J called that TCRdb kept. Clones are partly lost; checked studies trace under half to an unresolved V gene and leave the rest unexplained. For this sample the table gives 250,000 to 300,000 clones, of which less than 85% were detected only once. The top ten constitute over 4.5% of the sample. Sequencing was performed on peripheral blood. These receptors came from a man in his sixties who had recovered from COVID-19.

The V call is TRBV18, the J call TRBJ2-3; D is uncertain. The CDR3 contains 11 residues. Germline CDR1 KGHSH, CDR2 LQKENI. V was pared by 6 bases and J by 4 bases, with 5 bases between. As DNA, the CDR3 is TGTGCCAGCTCTGACTCAGATACGCAGTATTTT. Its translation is CASSDSDTQYF.

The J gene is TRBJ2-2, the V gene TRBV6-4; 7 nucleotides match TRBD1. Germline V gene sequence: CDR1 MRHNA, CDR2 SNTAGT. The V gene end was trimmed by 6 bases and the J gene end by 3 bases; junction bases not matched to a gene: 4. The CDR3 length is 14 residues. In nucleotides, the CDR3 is TGTGCCAGCAGCCCACAGGGGTACACCGGGGAGCTGTTTTTT. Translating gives CASSPQGYTGELFF.

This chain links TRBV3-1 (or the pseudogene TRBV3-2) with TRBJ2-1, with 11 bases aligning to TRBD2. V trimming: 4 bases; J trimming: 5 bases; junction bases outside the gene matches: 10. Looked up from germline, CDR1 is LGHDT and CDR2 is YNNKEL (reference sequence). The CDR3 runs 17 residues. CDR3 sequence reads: CASSRKGATSGNNEQFF. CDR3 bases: TGTGCCAGCAGCCGGAAGGGGGCGACTAGCGGGAACAATGAGCAGTTCTTC.

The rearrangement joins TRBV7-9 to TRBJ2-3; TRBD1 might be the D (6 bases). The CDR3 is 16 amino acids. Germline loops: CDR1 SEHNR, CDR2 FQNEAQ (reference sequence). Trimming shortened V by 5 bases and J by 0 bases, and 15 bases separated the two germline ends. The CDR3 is CASSLQQGTSTDTQYF. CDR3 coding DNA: TGTGCCAGCAGCCTCCAACAGGGAACTAGCACAGATACGCAGTATTTT. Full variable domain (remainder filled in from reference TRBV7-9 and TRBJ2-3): DTGVSQNPRHKITKRGQNVTFRCDPISEHNRLYWYRQTLGQGPEFLTYFQNEAQLEKSRLLSDRFSAERPKGSFSTLEIQRTEQGDSAMYLCASSLQQGTSTDTQYFGPGTRLTVL.

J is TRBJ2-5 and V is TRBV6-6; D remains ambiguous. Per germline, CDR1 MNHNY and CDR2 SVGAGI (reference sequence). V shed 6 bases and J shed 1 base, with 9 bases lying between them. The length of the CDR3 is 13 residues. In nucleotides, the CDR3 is TGTGCCAGCAGAGGCGGCAGCCAAGAGACCCAGTACTTC. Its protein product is CASRGGSQETQYF.

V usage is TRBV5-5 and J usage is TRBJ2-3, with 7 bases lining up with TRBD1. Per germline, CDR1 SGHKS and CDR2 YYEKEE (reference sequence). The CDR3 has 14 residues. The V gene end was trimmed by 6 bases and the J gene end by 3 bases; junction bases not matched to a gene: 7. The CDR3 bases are TGTGCCAGCACAACAGGGGTATGGACAGATACGCAGTATTTT. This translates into CASTTGVWTDTQYF.

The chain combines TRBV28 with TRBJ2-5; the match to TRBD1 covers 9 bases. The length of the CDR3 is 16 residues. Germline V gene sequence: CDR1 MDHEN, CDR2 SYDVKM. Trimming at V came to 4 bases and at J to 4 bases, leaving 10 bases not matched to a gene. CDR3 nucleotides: TGTGCCAGCAGTTCCCCCTCCCCGACAGGGGGAGAGACCCAGTACTTC. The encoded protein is CASSSPSPTGGETQYF. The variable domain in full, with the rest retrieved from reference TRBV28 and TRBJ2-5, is DVKVTQSSRYLVKRTGEKVFLECVQDMDHENMFWYRQDPGLGLRLIYFSYDVKMKEKGDIPEGYSVSREKKERFSLILESASTNQTSMYLCASSSPSPTGGETQYFGPGTRLLVL.

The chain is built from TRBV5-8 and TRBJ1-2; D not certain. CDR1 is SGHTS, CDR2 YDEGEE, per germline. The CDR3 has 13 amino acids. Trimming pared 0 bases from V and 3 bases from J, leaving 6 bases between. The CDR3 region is CASSLERDYGYTF. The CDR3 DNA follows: TGTGCCAGCAGCTTGGAGAGAGACTATGGCTACACCTTC.

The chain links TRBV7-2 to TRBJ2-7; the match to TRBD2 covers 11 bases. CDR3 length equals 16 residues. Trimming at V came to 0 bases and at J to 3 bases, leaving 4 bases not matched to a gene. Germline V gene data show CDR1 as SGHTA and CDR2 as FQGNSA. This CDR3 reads CASSLAVGLAVYEQYF. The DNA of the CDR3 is TGTGCCAGCAGCTTAGCGGTGGGACTAGCGGTCTACGAGCAGTACTTC.

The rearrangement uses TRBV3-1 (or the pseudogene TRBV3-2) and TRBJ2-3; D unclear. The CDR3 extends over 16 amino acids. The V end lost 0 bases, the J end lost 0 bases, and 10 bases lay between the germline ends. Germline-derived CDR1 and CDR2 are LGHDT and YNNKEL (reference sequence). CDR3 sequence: CASSQDLTLSTDTQYF. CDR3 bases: TGTGCCAGCAGCCAAGATCTTACTCTTAGCACAGATACGCAGTATTTT.

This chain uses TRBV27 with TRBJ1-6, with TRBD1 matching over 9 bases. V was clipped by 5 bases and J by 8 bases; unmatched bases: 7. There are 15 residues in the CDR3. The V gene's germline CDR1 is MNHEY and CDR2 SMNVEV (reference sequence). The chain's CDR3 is CASSPRQGVYSPLHF. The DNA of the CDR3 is TGTGCCAGCAGTCCCAGACAGGGGGTTTATTCACCCCTCCACTTT.

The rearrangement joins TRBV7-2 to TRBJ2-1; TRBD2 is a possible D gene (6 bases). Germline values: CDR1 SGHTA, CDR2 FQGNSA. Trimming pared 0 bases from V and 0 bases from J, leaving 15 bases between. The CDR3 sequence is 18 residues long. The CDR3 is CASSLAAGGASSYNEQFF. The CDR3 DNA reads TGTGCCAGCAGCTTAGCGGCGGGCGGGGCTAGCTCCTACAATGAGCAGTTCTTC.

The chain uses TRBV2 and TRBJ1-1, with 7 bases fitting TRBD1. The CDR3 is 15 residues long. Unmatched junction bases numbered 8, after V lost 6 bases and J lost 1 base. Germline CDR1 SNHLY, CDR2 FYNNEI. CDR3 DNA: TGTGCCAGCAGGGGATGGGGACAGCCGAACACTGAAGCTTTCTTT. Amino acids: CASRGWGQPNTEAFF.

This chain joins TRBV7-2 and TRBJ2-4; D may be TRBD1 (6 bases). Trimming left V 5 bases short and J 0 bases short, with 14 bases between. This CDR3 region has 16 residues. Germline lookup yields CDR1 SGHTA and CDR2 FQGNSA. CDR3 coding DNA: TGTGCCAGCAGCCTCGACAGGTTCGCAGCCAAAAACATTCAGTACTTC. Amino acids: CASSLDRFAAKNIQYF. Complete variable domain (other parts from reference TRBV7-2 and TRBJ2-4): GAGVSQSPSNKVTEKGKDVELRCDPISGHTALYWYRQSLGQGLEFLIYFQGNSAPDKSGLPSDRFSAERTGGSVSTLTIQRTQQEDSAVYLCASSLDRFAAKNIQYFGAGTRLSVL.

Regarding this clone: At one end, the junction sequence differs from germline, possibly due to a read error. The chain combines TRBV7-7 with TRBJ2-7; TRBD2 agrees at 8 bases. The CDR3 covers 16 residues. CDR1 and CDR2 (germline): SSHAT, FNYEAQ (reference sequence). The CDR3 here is CASSLASRGGTWEQYF. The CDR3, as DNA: TGTGCTAGCAGCTTAGCGAGTCGGGGGGGGACTTGGGAGCAGTACTTC.

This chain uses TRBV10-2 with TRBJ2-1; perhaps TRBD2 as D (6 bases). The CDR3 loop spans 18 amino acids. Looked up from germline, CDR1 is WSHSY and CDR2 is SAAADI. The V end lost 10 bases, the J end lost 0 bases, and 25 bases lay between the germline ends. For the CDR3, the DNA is TGCGCCAATCCGGGCCCTCGTAGCGGTGGGAGCTCCTACAATGAGCAGTTCTTC. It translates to CANPGPRSGGSSYNEQFF.

The CDR3 here is CASSGRNENSPLHF. For the CDR3, the DNA is TGTGCCAGCAGCGGCCGAAACGAAAATTCACCCCTCCACTTT. This sequence joins TRBV7-9 and TRBJ1-6, with unresolved D. CDR1 and CDR2 (germline): SEHNR, FQNEAQ (reference sequence). The CDR3 sequence is 14 residues long. Trimming pared 5 bases from V and 7 bases from J, leaving 12 bases between.

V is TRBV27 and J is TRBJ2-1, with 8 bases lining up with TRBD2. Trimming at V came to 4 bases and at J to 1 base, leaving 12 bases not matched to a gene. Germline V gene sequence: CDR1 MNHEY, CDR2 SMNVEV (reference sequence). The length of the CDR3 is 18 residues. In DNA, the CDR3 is TGTGCCAGCAGTTCCACCCCACCCGGGGGGGCGTCCTACAATGAGCAGTTCTTC. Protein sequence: CASSSTPPGGASYNEQFF.

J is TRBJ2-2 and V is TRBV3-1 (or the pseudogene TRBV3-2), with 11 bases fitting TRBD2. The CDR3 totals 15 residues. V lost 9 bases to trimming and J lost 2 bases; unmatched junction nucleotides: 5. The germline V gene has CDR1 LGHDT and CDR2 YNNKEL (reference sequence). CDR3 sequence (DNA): TGTGCCAGTACACTAGCGGGGGCAAACACCGGGGAGCTGTTTTTT. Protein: CASTLAGANTGELFF.

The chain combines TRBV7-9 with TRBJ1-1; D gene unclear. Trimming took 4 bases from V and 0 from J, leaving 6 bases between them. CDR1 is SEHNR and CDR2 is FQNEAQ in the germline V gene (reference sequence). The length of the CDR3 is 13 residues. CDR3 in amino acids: CASSSLMNTEAFF. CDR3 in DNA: TGTGCCAGCAGCTCTCTAATGAACACTGAAGCTTTCTTT. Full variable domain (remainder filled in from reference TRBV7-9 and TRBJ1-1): DTGVSQNPRHKITKRGQNVTFRCDPISEHNRLYWYRQTLGQGPEFLTYFQNEAQLEKSRLLSDRFSAERPKGSFSTLEIQRTEQGDSAMYLCASSSLMNTEAFFGQGTRLTVV.

The CDR3 here is CASSLVRGIGETQYF. The CDR3 DNA sequence: TGTGCCAGCAGCTTAGTCCGCGGAATTGGGGAGACCCAGTACTTC. J is TRBJ2-5 and V is TRBV7-6; D gene unclear. Germline CDR1 and CDR2: SGHVS and FNYEAQ. The V and J ends lost 1 base and 5 bases respectively, with 14 bases between them. The CDR3 extends over 15 amino acids.

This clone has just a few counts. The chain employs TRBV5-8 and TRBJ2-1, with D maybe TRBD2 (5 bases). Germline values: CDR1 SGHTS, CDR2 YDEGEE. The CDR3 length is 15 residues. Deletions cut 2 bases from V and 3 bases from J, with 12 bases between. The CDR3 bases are TGTGCCAGCAGCTTTCATCAGGCGGGCTACAATGAGCAGTTCTTC. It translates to CASSFHQAGYNEQFF.

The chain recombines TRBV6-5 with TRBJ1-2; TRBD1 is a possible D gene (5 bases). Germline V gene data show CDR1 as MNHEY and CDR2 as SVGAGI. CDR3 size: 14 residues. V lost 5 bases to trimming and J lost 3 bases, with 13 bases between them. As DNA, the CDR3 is TGTGCCAGCAGTCGCGGGGGATTCGACTATGGCTACACCTTC. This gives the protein CASSRGGFDYGYTF.